The 31 T cell receptor beta chains listed next were all sequenced from one sample in a study of PD-1 blockade in classical Hodgkin lymphoma. Clones were read by immunoSEQ multiplex PCR, and TCRdb kept only the in-frame ones, dropping some. The table has 35,000 to 40,000 clones, approximately 86% seen once. No patient escaped relapse after autologous stem cell transplantation, and brentuximab vedotin exposure varied. The source was peripheral blood mononuclear cells (PBMCs), collected before the second cycle of nivolumab. The receptors stem from a human donor with classical Hodgkin lymphoma.

The chain uses TRBV28 and TRBJ2-7; 11 nucleotides agree with TRBD2. The V gene end was trimmed by 6 bases and the J gene end by 2 bases; junction bases not matched to a gene: 3. This CDR3 is 14 amino acids long. Germline CDR1 and CDR2: MDHEN and SYDVKM. This chain's CDR3 is CASRGLADTYEQYF. In nucleotides, the CDR3 is TGTGCCAGCAGGGGACTAGCGGATACCTACGAGCAGTACTTC.

This rearrangement joins TRBV4-1 to TRBJ2-1, with 9 bases identical to TRBD2. The CDR3 loop spans 18 amino acids. Trimming took 1 base from V and 2 from J; bases not matched to a gene: 9. Germline CDR1 MGHRA, CDR2 YSYEKL. The CDR3 DNA reads as TGCGCCAGCAGCCAAGGTCCCTCAGCGGGAGGCACCTACAATGAGCAGTTCTTC. This encodes CASSQGPSAGGTYNEQFF.

The chain uses TRBV13 and TRBJ2-7; TRBD2 matches 7 bases. The ends lost 4 bases at V and 6 bases at J; junction bases unmatched: 9. CDR1 PRHDT and CDR2 FYEKMQ come from the germline V gene (reference sequence). The CDR3 has 14 amino acids. CDR3 coding DNA: TGTGCCAGCAGCTCCGGGGACTATACCCGCGAGCAGTACTTC. It specifies CASSSGDYTREQYF.

In DNA, the CDR3 is TGTGCCAGCCGTAGGCGGGACGGCACCGGGGAGCTGTTTTTT. It translates to CASRRRDGTGELFF. The V and J genes are TRBV6-1 and TRBJ2-2, with D perhaps TRBD2 (6 bases). Germline V gene sequence: CDR1 MNHNS, CDR2 SASEGT. The CDR3 is 14 amino acids. V was pared by 8 bases and J by 4 bases, with 14 bases between.

V usage is TRBV9 and J usage is TRBJ2-4, with 7 bases matching TRBD2. V shed 2 bases and J 0 bases; nucleotides not matched to a gene: 11. The CDR3 is 18 amino acids. CDR1 is SGDLS, CDR2 YYNGEE, per germline. CDR3 residues: CASSVNSGPRGAKNIQYF. Written as DNA, the CDR3 is TGTGCCAGCAGCGTTAATAGCGGGCCCCGAGGAGCCAAAAACATTCAGTACTTC.

The CDR3 nucleotides read TGTGCCACCAGCAGGGTTGGGAACACTGAAGCTTTCTTT. Translation: CATSRVGNTEAFF. The rearrangement links TRBV15 to TRBJ1-1; the D is unclear. Germline V gene data show CDR1 as LNHNV and CDR2 as YYDKDF (reference sequence). Trimming took off 3 bases at V and 1 base at J, with 6 bases between the two ends. The CDR3 loop spans 13 amino acids.

This clone was picked up one time. The chain combines TRBV4-1 with TRBJ2-7, with D maybe TRBD1 (5 bases). V shed 0 bases and J shed 0 bases, with 12 bases lying between them. CDR3 length equals 16 residues. Germline assignment: CDR1 MGHRA and CDR2 YSYEKL. Here the CDR3 DNA reads TGCGCCAGCAGCCAAGAAGGGGTTCCAGGCTCCTACGAGCAGTACTTC. Its translation is CASSQEGVPGSYEQYF.

The chain combines TRBV9 with TRBJ1-5, with no clear D. This CDR3 spans 13 amino acids. The ends were cut back, 4 bases at V and 1 base at J, with 6 bases in the middle. Germline CDR1 SGDLS, CDR2 YYNGEE. The CDR3 DNA follows: TGTGCCAGCAGCCCGGACAGCAATCAGCCCCAGCATTTT. This codes for CASSPDSNQPQHF.

In this sample, this clone is medium-sized. The chain couples TRBV16 to TRBJ2-3; D possibly corresponds to TRBD1 (6 bases). The V gene's germline CDR1 is KGHSY and CDR2 FQNENV. CDR3 length: 14 residues. Trimming stripped 4 bases from V and 6 bases from J, with 14 bases between. The CDR3 reads CASSRQEAVDTQYF. CDR3 nucleotides: TGTGCCAGCAGCCGACAGGAGGCAGTGGATACGCAGTATTTT.

The rearrangement links TRBV7-6 to TRBJ2-7; no clear D gene. This CDR3 has 14 residues. CDR1 is SGHVS and CDR2 is FNYEAQ in the germline V gene. V lost 5 bases to trimming and J lost 4 bases, with 15 bases between them. The CDR3: CASSPASVGYEQYF. DNA for the CDR3: TGTGCCAGCAGCCCGGCCTCGGTCGGGTACGAGCAGTACTTC.

The CDR3 reads CASSPEVGANVLTF. Written as DNA, the CDR3 is TGTGCCAGCAGCCCGGAGGTAGGGGCCAACGTCCTGACTTTC. The rearrangement uses TRBV9 and TRBJ2-6; D perhaps matches TRBD2 (5 bases). The CDR3 is made up of 14 amino acids. Germline CDR1 reads SGDLS; CDR2 reads YYNGEE. The ends were cut back, 4 bases at V and 4 bases at J, with 9 bases in the middle.

The chain recombines TRBV19 with TRBJ1-6; 7 nucleotides match TRBD1. CDR1 and CDR2 (germline): LNHDA, SQIVND (reference sequence). V shed 4 bases and J 8 bases; nucleotides not matched to a gene: 5. This CDR3 region has 14 residues. The CDR3 DNA reads as TGTGCCAGTAGTAGGGGACAGAATCATTCACCCCTCCACTTT. Translation: CASSRGQNHSPLHF.

This chain uses TRBV4-1 with TRBJ2-3, with D perhaps TRBD1 or TRBD2 (5 bases each). This CDR3 has 14 residues. CDR1 is MGHRA and CDR2 is YSYEKL in the germline V gene. V lost 4 bases to trimming and J lost 2 bases, with 10 bases between them. CDR3 region: CASSRDRNTDTQYF. CDR3 sequence (DNA): TGCGCCAGCAGCCGGGACCGAAACACAGATACGCAGTATTTT.

The chain employs TRBV5-1 and TRBJ2-7; TRBD1 agrees at 11 bases. V shed 4 bases and J 0 bases; nucleotides not matched to a gene: 3. Germline CDR1 and CDR2: SGHRS and YFSETQ. CDR3 length equals 15 residues. The CDR3 nucleotides read TGCGCCAGCAGCCCGGACAGGGGGCTCTCCTACGAGCAGTACTTC. Translating gives CASSPDRGLSYEQYF.

V and J are TRBV5-5 and TRBJ2-1, with D possibly being TRBD2 (6 bases). The CDR3 contains 15 residues. Germline loops: CDR1 SGHKS, CDR2 YYEKEE (reference sequence). V was pared by 0 bases and J by 1 base, with 8 bases between. CDR3: CASSLVSGSYNEQFF. In nucleotides, the CDR3 is TGTGCCAGCAGCTTGGTTAGCGGTTCCTACAATGAGCAGTTCTTC.

A remark on this clone: Within the sample, other DNA sequences also encode this same CDR3. The V call is TRBV6-1, the J call TRBJ2-7, with D possibly being TRBD1 or TRBD2 (5 bases each). Trimming removed 3 bases from V and 2 bases from J, with 8 bases in between. Germline V gene lookup returns CDR1 MNHNS and CDR2 SASEGT. CDR3 size: 13 residues. The CDR3 sequence is CASSETAAYEQYF. The CDR3, as DNA: TGTGCCAGCAGTGAGACAGCGGCCTACGAGCAGTACTTC.

The V call is TRBV7-9, the J call TRBJ1-1; tentatively, D is TRBD1 (5 bases). The V end was cut by 5 bases, the J end by 6 bases, with 28 bases between. The length of the CDR3 is 18 residues. In germline, CDR1 is SEHNR, CDR2 FQNEAQ (reference sequence). Here the CDR3 DNA reads TGTGCCAGCAGCCCGCCCAAGAGGGGCGTGAAGGTAATCCCTGAAGCTTTCTTT. Its protein is CASSPPKRGVKVIPEAFF.

The genes are TRBV7-6 and TRBJ2-3; tentatively, D is TRBD1 or TRBD2 (5 bases each). Germline CDR1 reads SGHVS; CDR2 reads FNYEAQ. The CDR3 is 13 residues long. Between the trimmed V and J ends, which lost 6 bases and 3 bases, there was a span of 10 bases. In DNA, the CDR3 is TGTGCCAGCAGTGTAGGGACGACAGATACGCAGTATTTT. It is translated as CASSVGTTDTQYF.

This chain uses TRBV6-1 with TRBJ1-2; a possible D gene is TRBD1 (6 bases). With 4 bases removed from V and 5 bases from J, the gap between germline ends came to 17 bases. The CDR3 is made up of 15 amino acids. Per germline, CDR1 MNHNS and CDR2 SASEGT. CDR3 sequence (DNA): TGTGCCAGCAGTGGGGGTCGAGGGGGGTGGTATGGCTACACCTTC. Translating gives CASSGGRGGWYGYTF.

This sequence joins TRBV18 and TRBJ1-3, with unresolved D. Deletions cut 0 bases from V and 2 bases from J, with 20 bases between. Germline assignment: CDR1 KGHSH and CDR2 LQKENI. The CDR3 contains 19 residues. Here the CDR3 DNA reads TGTGCCAGCTCACCACCGGGTCGTCGGGGAGTTGAGGCTGGAAACACCATATATTTT. This codes for CASSPPGRRGVEAGNTIYF.

In regard to this clone: Relative to the germline gene, one junction end is altered; a read error may explain this. The chain links TRBV7-9 to TRBJ2-7, with no clear D. This CDR3 has 13 amino acids. Germline CDR1 SEHNR, CDR2 FQNEAQ (reference sequence). The CDR3 region is CAGSHLRSYEQYF. The CDR3 DNA follows: TGTGCCGGCAGCCACCTCCGGAGCTACGAGCAGTACTTC.

The rearrangement links TRBV7-9 to TRBJ2-1; 9 bases agree with TRBD2. Germline CDR1 SEHNR, CDR2 FQNEAQ (reference sequence). CDR3 length: 15 amino acids. V lost 5 bases and J lost 4; bases outside the gene matches: 6. The CDR3 DNA reads TGTGCCAGCAGCAAAGACCTAGCGGGGTACAATGAGCAGTTCTTC. Its protein product is CASSKDLAGYNEQFF.

CDR3 region: CASSEAPGELFF. The CDR3 nucleotides read TGTGCCAGCAGTGAGGCCCCCGGGGAGCTGTTTTTT. This sequence joins TRBV2 and TRBJ2-2; D unresolved. Trimming removed 3 bases at V and 6 bases at J, with 5 bases between. The CDR3 is 12 amino acids. Germline CDR1 and CDR2: SNHLY and FYNNEI.

The chain couples TRBV7-2 to TRBJ2-6, with D possibly being TRBD1 (5 bases). From germline, CDR1 is SGHTA and CDR2 FQGNSA. The CDR3 runs to 17 residues. The V and J ends lost 5 bases and 0 bases respectively, with 14 bases between them. CDR3 sequence reads: CASSLRGSNSGANVLTF. The CDR3 DNA is TGTGCCAGCAGCCTAAGGGGCAGTAACTCTGGGGCCAACGTCCTGACTTTC.

The V gene is TRBV9, the J gene TRBJ2-5; TRBD2 aligns across 12 bases. Germline CDR1 reads SGDLS; CDR2 reads YYNGEE. V shed 2 bases and J 5 bases; nucleotides not matched to a gene: 10. There are 17 residues in the CDR3. CDR3: CASSVGTSGPIRETQYF. Here the CDR3 DNA reads TGTGCCAGCAGCGTTGGGACTAGCGGGCCGATCCGGGAGACCCAGTACTTC.

The chain carries TRBV27 and TRBJ1-1; D is undetermined. In germline, CDR1 is MNHEY, CDR2 SMNVEV (reference sequence). The V end was cut by 5 bases, the J end by 4 bases, with 11 bases between. The CDR3 is 13 amino acids. The chain's CDR3 is CASSLERSTEAFF. DNA of the CDR3: TGTGCCAGCAGTCTCGAGCGGAGCACTGAAGCTTTCTTT.

The chain recombines TRBV11-2 with TRBJ1-2; 9 bases map to TRBD1. The ends lost 0 bases at V and 4 bases at J; junction bases unmatched: 6. Germline V CDR1 and CDR2: SGHAT, FQNNGV. This CDR3 comprises 16 residues. In DNA form, the CDR3 reads TGTGCCAGCAGCTTAGAAACCTGGGGACAGGGCTATGGCTACACCTTC. It specifies CASSLETWGQGYGYTF.

The genes are TRBV18 and TRBJ2-6; tentatively, D is TRBD1 (5 bases). Trimming left V 6 bases short and J 3 bases short, with 18 bases between. Germline values: CDR1 KGHSH, CDR2 LQKENI. CDR3 length: 17 residues. The CDR3 reads CASSNSFTGGGANVLTF. DNA for the CDR3: TGTGCCAGCTCTAACTCGTTTACAGGCGGTGGGGCCAACGTCCTGACTTTC.

The J gene is TRBJ2-5, the V gene TRBV7-6; D tentatively fits TRBD1 or TRBD2 (5 bases each). Trimming removed 6 bases at V and 2 bases at J, with 13 bases between. The V gene's germline CDR1 is SGHVS and CDR2 FNYEAQ. CDR3 length equals 14 residues. In nucleotides, the CDR3 is TGTGCCAGCAGTGGGGGTGTGACGCAAGAGACCCAGTACTTC. Translated: CASSGGVTQETQYF.

V usage is TRBV11-2 and J usage is TRBJ2-1, with TRBD1 identical over 8 bases. Losses at the gene ends were 3 bases for V and 5 bases for J; bases not matched to a gene: 9. Germline lookup yields CDR1 SGHAT and CDR2 FQNNGV. The CDR3 length is 16 residues. The CDR3: CASSLRFGQGDNEQFF. The CDR3 coding sequence is TGTGCCAGCAGCTTGAGGTTCGGACAGGGCGACAATGAGCAGTTCTTC.

The V call is TRBV11-1, the J call TRBJ1-6, with 9 bases identical to TRBD1. This CDR3 spans 16 amino acids. Germline values: CDR1 SGHAT, CDR2 FQDESV (reference sequence). The V and J ends lost 4 bases and 6 bases, in that order; junction bases with no gene match: 7. Here the CDR3 reads CASSSFRDRVNSPLHF. CDR3 bases: TGTGCCAGCAGCTCCTTCCGGGACAGGGTTAATTCACCCCTCCACTTT. The variable domain in full, completed from reference TRBV11-1 and TRBJ1-6, reads EAEVAQSPRYKITEKSQAVAFWCDPISGHATLYWYRQILGQGPELLVQFQDESVVDDSQLPKDRFSAERLKGVDSTLKIQPAELGDSAMYLCASSSFRDRVNSPLHFGNGTRLTVT.